The rows below give T cell receptor beta chains drawn from one sample of a study of cytomegalovirus exposure and HLA in healthy donors. Generated by immunoSEQ multiplex PCR, the TCRdb table keeps only in-frame clones and is missing some. The table includes approximately 120,000 clones, around 90% detected once. The sample consisted of PBMCs. Receptors were obtained from a young woman in good health and CMV-seronegative. Each CDR3 is given with its conserved first and last residue. A D gene is named only where the DNA matches it firmly. Some rows have no size entry. The others give once, few or many, or a class for an expanded clone.

clone_size	v_call	d_call	j_call	cdr3_nt	cdr3_aa
NA	TRBV19	TRBD1	TRBJ1-2	TGTGCCAGTAGTATTGGACAGGTAGGGGCTAACTATGGCTACACCTTC	CASSIGQVGANYGYTF
NA	TRBV28	TRBD1	TRBJ1-2	TGTGCCAGCAGGGACAGGGGTAACTATGGCTACACCTTC	CASRDRGNYGYTF
NA	TRBV30	TRBD1	TRBJ1-2	TGTGCCTGGAGCCCGGGACAGGGGGGGAATGGCTACACCTTC	CAWSPGQGGNGYTF
NA	TRBV5-1	TRBD2	TRBJ2-3	TGCGCCAGCAGCTTGGAAAGTCTAGCGGGAGGCCCTAGCACAGATACGCAGTATTTT	CASSLESLAGGPSTDTQYF
NA	TRBV6-1	TRBD1	TRBJ2-2	TGTGCCAGCAGTCCCACGAGACAGGGGCCCGGGGAGCTGTTTTTT	CASSPTRQGPGELFF
NA	TRBV2	NA	TRBJ2-3	TGTGCCAGCACCCGGAAGGAGGGGCGTCGTTCCACAGATACGCAGTATTTT	CASTRKEGRRSTDTQYF
NA	TRBV9	NA	TRBJ2-7	TGTGCCAGCAGCGCCCAATGGGGGGGGCTGGACGAGCAGTACTTC	CASSAQWGGLDEQYF
NA	TRBV6-6	NA	TRBJ2-3	TGTGCCAGCAGTTACTCTGTCGCGGGGTATACGCAGTATTTT	CASSYSVAGYTQYF
once	TRBV30	TRBD1	TRBJ2-1	TGTGCCTGGGCCACCGGGACAGGAGATGATGAGCAGTTCTTC	CAWATGTGDDEQFF
NA	TRBV18	TRBD2	TRBJ2-5	TGTGCCAGCTCATCCCGGGAGGGGGAGACCCAGTACTTC	CASSSREGETQYF
few	TRBV4-1	TRBD1	TRBJ1-2	TGCGCCAGCAACCGGGACAGCACTAACTATGGCTACACCTTC	CASNRDSTNYGYTF
NA	TRBV27	TRBD2	TRBJ2-7	TGTGCCAGCAGGGACGGACTAGCGAAAGTCGGGGAGCAGTACTTC	CASRDGLAKVGEQYF
NA	TRBV11-3	NA	TRBJ1-1	TGTGCCAGCAGCTTAGAAAGAGACACTGAAGCTTTCTTT	CASSLERDTEAFF
NA	TRBV5-6	TRBD1	TRBJ1-5	TGTGCCAGCAGCCCCGGGACAGGGCTTCAGCCCCAGCATTTT	CASSPGTGLQPQHF
NA	TRBV29-1	TRBD2	TRBJ2-1	TGCAGCGACCGACTAGCGGGCCGCTCCAATGAGCAGTTCTTC	CSDRLAGRSNEQFF
NA	TRBV9	TRBD2	TRBJ2-1	TGTGCCAGCAGCGCGCATCCGGGGACTAGTGGGTATGAGCAGTTCTTC	CASSAHPGTSGYEQFF
NA	TRBV5-1	TRBD1	TRBJ2-5	TGCGCCAGCAGCGGCGCAGGGGGCGCGGAGACCCAGTACTTC	CASSGAGGAETQYF
NA	TRBV14	NA	TRBJ2-3	TGTGCCAGCAGCCAAGATCGAGGGACTAGCACAGATACGCAGTATTTT	CASSQDRGTSTDTQYF
NA	TRBV6-1	TRBD2	TRBJ2-1	TGTGCCAGCAGTGCTAGCGGGAGTTCCTACAATGAGCAGTTCTTC	CASSASGSSYNEQFF
NA	TRBV27	NA	TRBJ2-1	TGTGCCAGCAGTCCGGACTTTTACAATGAGCAGTTCTTC	CASSPDFYNEQFF
NA	TRBV4-1	NA	TRBJ1-3	TGCGCCAGCAGCCAAGGGCAGGGTTTTTTAGGAAACACCATATATTTT	CASSQGQGFLGNTIYF
NA	TRBV19	NA	TRBJ2-7	TGTGCCAGTAGTATAGAGGCGGGGGCGACGAGGAGAGAGCAGTACTTC	CASSIEAGATRREQYF
NA	TRBV21-1	NA	TRBJ2-3	TGTGCCAGCAGCAAAGGTGGGACAGGAAGCACAGATACGCAGTATTTT	CASSKGGTGSTDTQYF
NA	TRBV5-4	NA	TRBJ2-1	TGTGCCAGCAGCTTGGCGGGATCGCAGTTCTTC	CASSLAGSQFF
NA	TRBV4-2	TRBD2	TRBJ2-7	TGTGCCAGCAGCCAAGATGGAGGGTCTAGCGGGAGTTTTTACGAGCAGTACTTC	CASSQDGGSSGSFYEQYF
NA	TRBV7-7	NA	TRBJ2-5	TGTGCTAGCAGCTTAGGTGTTTTGGCTCCACCGGAGGGAGAGACCCAGTACTTC	CASSLGVLAPPEGETQYF
NA	TRBV6-5	TRBD1	TRBJ1-4	TGTGCCAGCAGTCGGGACAGGCGAGGCGAAAAACTGTTTTTT	CASSRDRRGEKLFF
NA	TRBV28	TRBD1	TRBJ2-7	TGTGCCAGCAGTTTATTGGTGGAGGCGACAGGGTACGAGCAGTACTTC	CASSLLVEATGYEQYF
NA	TRBV19	TRBD1	TRBJ2-7	TGTGCCAGTAGTATAGGAGGGGGCTCCACCTACGAGCAGTACTTC	CASSIGGGSTYEQYF
NA	TRBV4-1	TRBD2	TRBJ2-5	TGCGCCAGCAGCCAAGAAGGCCTAGCGGGAGTCCAAGAGACCCAGTACTTC	CASSQEGLAGVQETQYF